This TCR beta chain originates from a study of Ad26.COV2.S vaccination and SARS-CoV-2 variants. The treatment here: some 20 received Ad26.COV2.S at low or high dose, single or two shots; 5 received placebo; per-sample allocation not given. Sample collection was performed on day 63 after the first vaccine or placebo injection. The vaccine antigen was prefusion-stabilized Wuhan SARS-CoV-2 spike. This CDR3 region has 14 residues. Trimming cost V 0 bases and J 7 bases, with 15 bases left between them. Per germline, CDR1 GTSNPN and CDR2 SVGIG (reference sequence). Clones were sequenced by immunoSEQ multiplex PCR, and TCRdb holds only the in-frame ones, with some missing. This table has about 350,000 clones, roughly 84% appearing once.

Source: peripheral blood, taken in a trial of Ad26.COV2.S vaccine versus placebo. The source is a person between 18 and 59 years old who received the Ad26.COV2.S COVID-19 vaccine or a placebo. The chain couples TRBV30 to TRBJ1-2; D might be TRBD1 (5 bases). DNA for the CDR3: TGTGCCTGGAGTGTAACGGGCTTGGGGGTTGGCTACACCTTC. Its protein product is CAWSVTGLGVGYTF.